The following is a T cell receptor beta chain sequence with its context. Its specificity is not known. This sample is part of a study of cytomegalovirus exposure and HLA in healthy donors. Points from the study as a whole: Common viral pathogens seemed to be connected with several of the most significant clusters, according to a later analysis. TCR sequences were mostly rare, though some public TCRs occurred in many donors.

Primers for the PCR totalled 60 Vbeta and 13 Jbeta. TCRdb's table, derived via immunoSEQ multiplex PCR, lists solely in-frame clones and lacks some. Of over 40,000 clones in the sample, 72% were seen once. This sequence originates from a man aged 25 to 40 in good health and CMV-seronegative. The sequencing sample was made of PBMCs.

The CDR3 loop is CAWSVQGGGNQPQHF. DNA for the CDR3: TGTGCCTGGAGTGTACAGGGGGGGGGCAATCAGCCCCAGCATTTT. The rearrangement joins TRBV30 to TRBJ1-5; 8 bases align to TRBD1. The CDR3 runs to 15 residues. CDR1 is GTSNPN and CDR2 is SVGIG in the germline V gene (reference sequence). Trimming removed 0 bases from V and 2 bases from J; junction bases left unmatched: 3.